This T cell receptor (beta chain) originates from a study of T-cell reconstitution after alpha-beta-depleted transplantation in children. A library of TCRbeta sequences, prepared with unique molecular identifiers, was generated. TCRdb itself ran the PCR reads through MiXCR, one entry per CDR3 protein. The sample records 600,000 to 700,000 distinct CDR3 sequences, 16% being singletons. As to this clonotype: This may be a read error: a much more frequent sequence differs by one nucleotide.

The source is a human donor who donated a stem cell graft to a child with acute myeloid leukemia. The specimen was PBMCs from the stem cell graft donor, collected from the stem cell graft.

DNA of the CDR3: TGCGCCAGCAGCTCACCCCAGGGGAGGAATGGGCAGTTCTTC. Protein: CASSSPQGRNGQFF. The chain is built from TRBV5-1 and TRBJ2-1; D may correspond to TRBD1 or TRBD2 (6 bases each). Germline V CDR1 and CDR2: SGHRS, YFSETQ. This CDR3 is 14 amino acids long.